A single sample gave rise to the 12 T cell receptor beta chains below, sequenced in a study of response to subunit inactivated influenza vaccine. One entry per CDR3 protein results from TCRdb running MiXCR on the RT-PCR reads. The data contain roughly 760,000 distinct CDR3 sequences, about 20% of them singletons. The sample here was PBMCs from blood, taken 4 to 6 days after vaccination. The receptors stem from a man aged 45-65 years who received an inactivated influenza vaccine.

The chain employs TRBV4-1 and TRBJ2-1; 13 nucleotides align to TRBD2. Losses at the gene ends were 3 bases for V and 0 bases for J; bases not matched to a gene: 8. Germline V gene sequence: CDR1 MGHRA, CDR2 YSYEKL. This CDR3 is built from 19 residues. CDR3 sequence reads: CASSQRLAGGPSSYNEQFF. In DNA, the CDR3 is TGCGCCAGCAGCCAGAGACTAGCGGGGGGTCCTAGCTCCTACAATGAGCAGTTCTTC.

The chain is built from TRBV4-2 and TRBJ2-2; D gene uncertain. The CDR3 extends over 14 amino acids. Germline assignment: CDR1 LGHNA and CDR2 YNFKEQ. V shed 1 base and J shed 5 bases, with 8 bases lying between them. DNA for the CDR3: TGTGCCAGCAGCCAAGCCAGATATACCGGGGAGCTGTTTTTT. It encodes CASSQARYTGELFF.

V gene TRBV6-1 combines with J gene TRBJ2-3, with D perhaps TRBD2 (6 bases). CDR3 length: 14 residues. The V gene's germline CDR1 is MNHNS and CDR2 SASEGT. V was shortened by 4 bases and J by 6 bases, with 14 bases between the two germline ends. The CDR3 is CASSAPGLADTQYF. In nucleotides, the CDR3 is TGTGCCAGCAGTGCCCCGGGACTGGCGGATACGCAGTATTTT.

This clonotype was picked up many times. The V and J genes are TRBV10-3 and TRBJ2-7, with 12 bases that match TRBD1. This CDR3 comprises 13 residues. Trimming at V came to 6 bases and at J to 5 bases, leaving 2 bases not matched to a gene. Germline V lookup: CDR1 ENHRY, CDR2 SYGVKD. The chain's CDR3 is CAIRGTGGHEQYF. DNA of the CDR3: TGTGCCATCAGGGGGACAGGGGGCCACGAGCAGTACTTC.

The chain combines TRBV10-3 with TRBJ1-4; D not resolved. The CDR3 is 17 residues long. The V end lost 0 bases, the J end lost 5 bases, and 16 bases lay between the germline ends. Germline V gives CDR1 ENHRY, CDR2 SYGVKD. The CDR3 protein is CAISESPPVGTNEKLFF. CDR3 bases: TGTGCCATCAGTGAGTCGCCCCCGGTGGGCACAAATGAAAAACTGTTTTTT.

The chain combines TRBV6-5 with TRBJ1-6, with 8 bases identical to TRBD1. The CDR3 sequence is 14 residues long. Germline assignment: CDR1 MNHEY and CDR2 SVGAGI. The V and J ends lost 2 bases and 10 bases, in that order; junction bases with no gene match: 4. CDR3 sequence: CASSYADRDSPLHF. For the CDR3, the DNA is TGTGCCAGCAGTTACGCGGACAGGGACTCACCCCTCCACTTT.

In its sample, this clonotype was seen a few times. The chain recombines TRBV14 with TRBJ1-1; D is uncertain. The germline gives CDR1 SGHDN, CDR2 FVKESK. The V gene lost 6 bases and the J gene lost 1 base, with 9 bases spanning the gap. The CDR3 has 13 residues. The CDR3 protein is CASSPLRNTEAFF. CDR3 DNA sequence: TGTGCCAGCAGTCCTCTCCGGAACACTGAAGCTTTCTTT.

This clonotype was detected only a few times. The chain recombines TRBV6-5 with TRBJ1-1; 10 nucleotides line up with TRBD1. Trimming cost V 0 bases and J 13 bases; bases outside gene matches: 11. CDR1 and CDR2 (germline): MNHEY, SVGAGI. The CDR3 extends over 15 amino acids. The CDR3 is CASSYSKRQGAKVFF. The CDR3, as DNA: TGTGCCAGCAGTTACTCAAAGAGACAGGGGGCGAAAGTTTTCTTT.

The genes are TRBV5-6 and TRBJ2-1; 9 positions agree with TRBD1. The junction had 2 bases not matched to a gene; V was cut back by 0 bases and J by 1 base. The CDR3 sequence is 16 residues long. The germline CDR1 and CDR2 sequences are SGHDT and YYEEEE. The CDR3 region is CASSLGQGVSYNEQFF. CDR3 nucleotide sequence: TGTGCCAGCAGCTTGGGACAGGGGGTATCCTACAATGAGCAGTTCTTC.

This clonotype was detected only a few times. The V gene is TRBV7-2, the J gene TRBJ1-2; 8 nucleotides agree with TRBD1. With V trimmed by 5 bases and J by 4 bases, 6 bases remained unmatched. The CDR3 runs to 14 residues. Germline V gene data show CDR1 as SGHTA and CDR2 as FQGNSA. Written as DNA, the CDR3 is TGTGCCAGCAGCCCAGGGGGACAGGTCTATGGCTACACCTTC. Translated, it gives CASSPGGQVYGYTF.

This clonotype has more than one count but fewer than ten. This rearrangement joins TRBV7-2 to TRBJ1-5; D is possibly TRBD1 (6 bases). Trimming removed 5 bases from V and 9 bases from J, with 17 bases in between. The germline CDR1 and CDR2 sequences are SGHTA and FQGNSA. The CDR3 is made up of 14 amino acids. CDR3: CASSQSGRGRPQHF. The CDR3 DNA sequence: TGTGCCAGCAGCCAGTCGGGCAGGGGAAGGCCCCAGCATTTT.

This chain joins TRBV6-1 and TRBJ2-1; 8 nucleotides line up with TRBD2. The CDR3 has 15 residues. V lost 5 bases to trimming and J lost 2 bases; unmatched junction nucleotides: 5. From germline, CDR1 is MNHNS and CDR2 SASEGT. The CDR3 here is CASSPFSGTYNEQFF. In DNA, the CDR3 is TGTGCCAGCAGTCCATTTAGCGGGACCTACAATGAGCAGTTCTTC.